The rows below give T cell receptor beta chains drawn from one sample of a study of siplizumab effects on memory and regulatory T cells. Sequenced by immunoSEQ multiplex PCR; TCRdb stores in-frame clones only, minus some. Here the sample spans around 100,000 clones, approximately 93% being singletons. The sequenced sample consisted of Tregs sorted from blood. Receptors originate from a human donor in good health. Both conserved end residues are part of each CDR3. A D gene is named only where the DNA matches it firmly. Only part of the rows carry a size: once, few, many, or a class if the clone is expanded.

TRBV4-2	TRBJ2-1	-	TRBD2	TGTGCCAGCAGCCAAGCGGGAACTAGCGGACTCGGGTACGAGCAGTTCTTC	CASSQAGTSGLGYEQFF
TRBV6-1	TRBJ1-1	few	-	TGTGCCAGCGAGCTGACACCCCGAGACACTGAAGCTTTCTTT	CASELTPRDTEAFF
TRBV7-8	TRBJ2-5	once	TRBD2	TGTGCCAGCAGCTTCGCGGGGGGGCGGTTGGAGACCCAGTACTTC	CASSFAGGRLETQYF
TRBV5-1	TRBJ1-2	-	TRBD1	TGCGCCAGCAGCTCTACAGGGGGGAGGAATGGCTACACCTTC	CASSSTGGRNGYTF
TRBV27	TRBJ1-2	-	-	TGTGCCAGCAGTTTTTTGGGATTCTATGGCTACACCTTC	CASSFLGFYGYTF
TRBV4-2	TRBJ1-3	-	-	TGTGCCAGCAGCCCGCCGAACCTACCTGGAAACACCATATATTTT	CASSPPNLPGNTIYF
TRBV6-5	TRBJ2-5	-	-	TGTGCCAGCAGTCCCCCCGGGACTCTCAAACCGTACTTC	CASSPPGTLKPYF
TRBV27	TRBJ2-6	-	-	TGTGCCAGCAGTTTCGGACTCACCTCTGGGGCCAACGTCCTGACTTTC	CASSFGLTSGANVLTF
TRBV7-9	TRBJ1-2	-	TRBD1	TGTGCCAGCAGCTCGACAGGGGGCTCTGGCTACACCTTC	CASSSTGGSGYTF
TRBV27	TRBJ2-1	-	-	TGTGCCAGCAGGGGGTACAATGAGCAGTTCTTC	CASRGYNEQFF
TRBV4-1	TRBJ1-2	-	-	TGCGCCAGCACCAGATCATCGCGGGGGGTTCCCAACTTCAACTATGGCTACACCTTC	CASTRSSRGVPNFNYGYTF